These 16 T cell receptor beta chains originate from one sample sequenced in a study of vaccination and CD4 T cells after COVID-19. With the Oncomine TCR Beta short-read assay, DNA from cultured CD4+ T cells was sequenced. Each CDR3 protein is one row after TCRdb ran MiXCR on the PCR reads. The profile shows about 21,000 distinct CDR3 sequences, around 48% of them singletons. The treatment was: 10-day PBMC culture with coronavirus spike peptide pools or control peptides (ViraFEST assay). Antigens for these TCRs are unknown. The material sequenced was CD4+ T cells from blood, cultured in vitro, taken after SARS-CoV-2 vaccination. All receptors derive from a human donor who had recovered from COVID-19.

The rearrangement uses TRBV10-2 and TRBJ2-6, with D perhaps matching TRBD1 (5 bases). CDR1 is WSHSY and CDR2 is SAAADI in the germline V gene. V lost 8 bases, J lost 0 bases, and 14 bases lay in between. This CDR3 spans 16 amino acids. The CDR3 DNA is TGCGCCAGCCGAGATTCAGGGATCTCTGGGGCCAACGTCCTGACTTTC. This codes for CASRDSGISGANVLTF.

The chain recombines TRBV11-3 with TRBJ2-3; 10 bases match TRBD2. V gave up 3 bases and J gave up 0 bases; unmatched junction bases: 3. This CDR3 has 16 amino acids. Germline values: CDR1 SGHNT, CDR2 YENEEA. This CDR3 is CASSFRLAGSTDTQYF. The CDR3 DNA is TGTGCCAGCAGCTTTCGACTAGCGGGCAGCACAGATACGCAGTATTTT.

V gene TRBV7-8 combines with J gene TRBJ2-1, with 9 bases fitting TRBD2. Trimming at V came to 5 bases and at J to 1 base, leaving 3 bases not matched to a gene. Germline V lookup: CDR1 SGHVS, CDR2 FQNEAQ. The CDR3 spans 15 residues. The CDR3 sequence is CASSVLAGSYNEQFF. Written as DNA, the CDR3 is TGTGCCAGCAGCGTCCTAGCGGGATCCTACAATGAGCAGTTCTTC.

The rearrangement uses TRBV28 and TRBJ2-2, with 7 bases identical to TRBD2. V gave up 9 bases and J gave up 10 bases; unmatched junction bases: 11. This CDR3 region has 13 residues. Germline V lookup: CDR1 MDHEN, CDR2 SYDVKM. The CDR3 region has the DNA TGTGCCAGTTGGGAGAGCGGGGTCGCGGAGCTGTTTTTT. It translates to CASWESGVAELFF.

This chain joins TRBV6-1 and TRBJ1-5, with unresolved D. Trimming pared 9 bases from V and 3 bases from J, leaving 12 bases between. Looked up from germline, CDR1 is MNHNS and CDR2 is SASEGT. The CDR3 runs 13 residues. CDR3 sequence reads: CASWIGFNQPQHF. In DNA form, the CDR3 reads TGTGCCAGTTGGATCGGATTCAATCAGCCCCAGCATTTT.

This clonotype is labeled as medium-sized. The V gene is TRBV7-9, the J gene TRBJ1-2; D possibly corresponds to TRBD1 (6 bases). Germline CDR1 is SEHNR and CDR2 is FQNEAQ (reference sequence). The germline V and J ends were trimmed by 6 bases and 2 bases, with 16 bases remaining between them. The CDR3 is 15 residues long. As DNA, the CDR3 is TGTGCCAGCAGTTCAGGAGGGGGAGTGAACTATGGCTACACCTTC. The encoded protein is CASSSGGGVNYGYTF.

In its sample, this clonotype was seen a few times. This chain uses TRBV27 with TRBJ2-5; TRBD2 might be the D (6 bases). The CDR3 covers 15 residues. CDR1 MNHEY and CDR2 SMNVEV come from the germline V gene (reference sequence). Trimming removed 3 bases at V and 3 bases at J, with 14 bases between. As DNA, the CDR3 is TGTGCCAGCAGTTTTGGTGGGACTCTGAAAGAGACCCAGTACTTC. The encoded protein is CASSFGGTLKETQYF.

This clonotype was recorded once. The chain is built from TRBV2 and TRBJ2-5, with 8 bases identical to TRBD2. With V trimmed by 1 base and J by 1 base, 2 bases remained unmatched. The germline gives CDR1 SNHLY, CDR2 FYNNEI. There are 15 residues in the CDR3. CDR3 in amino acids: CASSEDAGGQETQYF. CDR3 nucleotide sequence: TGTGCCAGCAGTGAAGATGCGGGAGGCCAAGAGACCCAGTACTTC.

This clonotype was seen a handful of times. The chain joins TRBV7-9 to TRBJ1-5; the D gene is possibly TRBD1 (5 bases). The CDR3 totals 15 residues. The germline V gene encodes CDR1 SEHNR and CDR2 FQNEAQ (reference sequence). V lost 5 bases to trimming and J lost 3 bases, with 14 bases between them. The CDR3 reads CASSPGQRPNQPQHF. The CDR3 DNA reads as TGTGCCAGCAGCCCGGGGCAGCGACCCAATCAGCCCCAGCATTTT.

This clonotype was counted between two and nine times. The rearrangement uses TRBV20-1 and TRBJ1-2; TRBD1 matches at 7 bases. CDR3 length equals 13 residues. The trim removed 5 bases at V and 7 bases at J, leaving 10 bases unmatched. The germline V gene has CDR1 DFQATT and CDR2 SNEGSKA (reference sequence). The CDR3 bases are TGCAGTGCTCGAGGACAGGCCCTGGGTGGCTACACCTTC. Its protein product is CSARGQALGGYTF.

This chain's CDR3 is CASSLAAGAYNEQFF. The CDR3 DNA is TGTGCCAGCAGCTTAGCGGCGGGAGCCTACAATGAGCAGTTCTTC. This chain joins TRBV7-2 and TRBJ2-1; TRBD2 aligns across 7 bases. This CDR3 contains 15 residues. V shed 0 bases and J 2 bases; nucleotides not matched to a gene: 1. Germline assignment: CDR1 SGHTA and CDR2 FQGNSA.

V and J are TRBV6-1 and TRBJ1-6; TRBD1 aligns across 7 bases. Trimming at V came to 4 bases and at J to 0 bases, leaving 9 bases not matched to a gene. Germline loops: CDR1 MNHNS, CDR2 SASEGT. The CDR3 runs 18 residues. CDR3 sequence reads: CASSGIRQGFSYNSPLHF. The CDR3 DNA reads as TGTGCCAGCAGTGGCATTAGACAGGGTTTCTCCTATAATTCACCCCTCCACTTT.

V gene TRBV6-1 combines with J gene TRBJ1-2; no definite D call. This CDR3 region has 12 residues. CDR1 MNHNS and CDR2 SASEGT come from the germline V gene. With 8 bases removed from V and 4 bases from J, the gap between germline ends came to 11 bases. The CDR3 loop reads CASSRAGYGYTF. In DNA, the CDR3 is TGTGCCAGCTCCCGGGCAGGCTATGGCTACACCTTC.

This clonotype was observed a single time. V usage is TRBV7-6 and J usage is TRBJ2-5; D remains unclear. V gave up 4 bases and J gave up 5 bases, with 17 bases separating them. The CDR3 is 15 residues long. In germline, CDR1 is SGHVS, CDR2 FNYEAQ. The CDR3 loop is CASSSLLGNGETQYF. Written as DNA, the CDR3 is TGTGCCAGCAGCTCCCTACTGGGGAACGGGGAGACCCAGTACTTC. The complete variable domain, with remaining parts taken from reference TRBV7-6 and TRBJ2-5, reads GAGVSQSPRYKVTKRGQDVALRCDPISGHVSLYWYRQALGQGPEFLTYFNYEAQQDKSGLPNDRFSAERPEGSISTLTIQRTEQRDSAMYRCASSSLLGNGETQYFGPGTRLLVL.

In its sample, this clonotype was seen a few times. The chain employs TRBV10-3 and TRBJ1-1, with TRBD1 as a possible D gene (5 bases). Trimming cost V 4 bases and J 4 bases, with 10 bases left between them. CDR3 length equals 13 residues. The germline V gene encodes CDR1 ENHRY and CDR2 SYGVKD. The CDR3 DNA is TGTGCCATCAGTGGACAGCCCGGCACTGAAGCTTTCTTT. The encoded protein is CAISGQPGTEAFF.

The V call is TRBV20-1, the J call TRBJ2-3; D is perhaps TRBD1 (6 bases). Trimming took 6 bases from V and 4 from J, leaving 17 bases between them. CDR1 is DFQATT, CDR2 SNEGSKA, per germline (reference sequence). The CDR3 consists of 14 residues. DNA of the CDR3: TGCAGTGCCGGTCGGACAGAGGTGGCAGATACGCAGTATTTT. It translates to CSAGRTEVADTQYF.